Sequencing of this T cell receptor beta chain was carried out in a study of identical twins. This clonotype was recorded a few times. TCRdb itself ran the 5' RACE reads through MiXCR, one entry per CDR3 protein. This table holds roughly 690,000 distinct CDR3 sequences, over 5% found once. The CDR3 is made up of 17 amino acids. Germline CDR1 is SGHRS and CDR2 is YFSETQ. V dropped 0 bases and J dropped 4; count of bases not matched to a gene: 6. The clonotype was recovered from a man aged 18 to 35 in good health. The sequenced material came from naive T cells sorted from blood. This sequence joins TRBV5-1 and TRBJ2-2; 10 bases are a match to TRBD1. CDR3 amino acids: CASSLGQGAPVTGELFF. In DNA form, the CDR3 reads TGCGCCAGCAGCTTGGGACAGGGGGCGCCCGTCACCGGGGAGCTGTTTTTT.